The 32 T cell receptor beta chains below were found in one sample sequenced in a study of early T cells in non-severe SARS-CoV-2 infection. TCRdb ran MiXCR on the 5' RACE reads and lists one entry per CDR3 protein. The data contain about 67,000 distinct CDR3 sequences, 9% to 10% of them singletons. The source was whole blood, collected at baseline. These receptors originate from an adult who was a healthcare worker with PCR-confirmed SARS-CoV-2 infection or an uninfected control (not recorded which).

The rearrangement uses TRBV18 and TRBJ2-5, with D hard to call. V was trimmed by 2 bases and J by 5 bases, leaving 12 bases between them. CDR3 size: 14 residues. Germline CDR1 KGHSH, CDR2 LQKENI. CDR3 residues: CASSPMAQGETQYF. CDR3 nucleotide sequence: TGTGCCAGCTCACCAATGGCACAAGGCGAGACCCAGTACTTC.

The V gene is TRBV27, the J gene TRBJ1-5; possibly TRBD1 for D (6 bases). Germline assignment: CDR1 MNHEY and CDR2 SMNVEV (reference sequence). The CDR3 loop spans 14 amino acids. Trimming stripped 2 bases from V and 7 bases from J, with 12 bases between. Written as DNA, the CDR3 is TGTGCCAGCAGTTTAGGCAGGGGCGGCCAGCCCCAGCATTTT. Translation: CASSLGRGGQPQHF.

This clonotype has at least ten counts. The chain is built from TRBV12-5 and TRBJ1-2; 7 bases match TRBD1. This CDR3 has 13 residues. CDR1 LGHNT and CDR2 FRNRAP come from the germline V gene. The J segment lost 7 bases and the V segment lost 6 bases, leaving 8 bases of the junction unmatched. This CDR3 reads CASGAEGASGYTF. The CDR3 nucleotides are TGTGCTAGTGGCGCCGAGGGGGCTTCTGGCTACACCTTC.

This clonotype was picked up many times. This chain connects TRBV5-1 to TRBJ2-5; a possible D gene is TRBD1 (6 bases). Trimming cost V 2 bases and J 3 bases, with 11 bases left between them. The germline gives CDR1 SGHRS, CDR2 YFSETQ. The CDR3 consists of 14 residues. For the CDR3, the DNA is TGCGCCAGCAGCTTCAGGGGATCGGAAGAGACCCAGTACTTC. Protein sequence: CASSFRGSEETQYF.

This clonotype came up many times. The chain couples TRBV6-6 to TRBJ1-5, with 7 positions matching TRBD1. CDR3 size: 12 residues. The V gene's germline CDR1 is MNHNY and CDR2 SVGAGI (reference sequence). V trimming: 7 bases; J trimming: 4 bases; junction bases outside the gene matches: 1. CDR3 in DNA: TGTGCCAGCATGACAGGGAATCAGCCCCAGCATTTT. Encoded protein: CASMTGNQPQHF.

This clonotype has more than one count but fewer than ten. CDR3 nucleotide sequence: TGTGCCAGCAGAAAAGGGCGCGAGGCCAAAAACATTCAGTACTTC. This sequence encodes CASRKGREAKNIQYF. The chain links TRBV6-5 to TRBJ2-4, with D unresolved. Germline CDR1 and CDR2: MNHEY and SVGAGI. This CDR3 has 15 residues. The V gene lost 6 bases and the J gene lost 1 base, with 13 bases spanning the gap.

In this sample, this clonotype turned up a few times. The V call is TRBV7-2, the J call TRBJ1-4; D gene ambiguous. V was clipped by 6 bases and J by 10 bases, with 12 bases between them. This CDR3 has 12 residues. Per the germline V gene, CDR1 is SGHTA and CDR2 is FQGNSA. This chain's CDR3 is CASSFIPGKLFF. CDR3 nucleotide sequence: TGTGCCAGCAGTTTTATCCCGGGAAAACTGTTTTTT. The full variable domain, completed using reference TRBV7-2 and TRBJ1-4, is GAGVSQSPSNKVTEKGKDVELRCDPISGHTALYWYRQSLGQGLEFLIYFQGNSAPDKSGLPSDRFSAERTGGSVSTLTIQRTQQEDSAVYLCASSFIPGKLFFGSGTQLSVL.

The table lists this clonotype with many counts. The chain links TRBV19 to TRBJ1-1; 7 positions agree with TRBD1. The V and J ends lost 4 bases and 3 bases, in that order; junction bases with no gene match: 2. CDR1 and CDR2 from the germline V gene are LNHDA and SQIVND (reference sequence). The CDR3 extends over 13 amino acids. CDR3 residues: CASSRQGDTEAFF. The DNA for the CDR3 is TGTGCCAGTAGTAGACAGGGTGACACTGAAGCTTTCTTT. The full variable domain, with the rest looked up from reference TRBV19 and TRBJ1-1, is DGGITQSPKYLFRKEGQNVTLSCEQNLNHDAMYWYRQDPGQGLRLIYYSQIVNDFQKGDIAEGYSVSREKKESFPLTVTSAQKNPTAFYLCASSRQGDTEAFFGQGTRLTVV.

The DNA of the CDR3 is TGTGCCAGCAGTGAGACAGGGTCGGGGACGGAAGACTACGAGCAGTACTTC. It specifies CASSETGSGTEDYEQYF. The chain recombines TRBV2 with TRBJ2-7, with TRBD1 matching over 7 bases. After removal of 3 bases from V and 3 bases from J, the junction contained 14 bases not matched to a gene. The V gene's germline CDR1 is SNHLY and CDR2 FYNNEI. The CDR3 contains 17 residues.

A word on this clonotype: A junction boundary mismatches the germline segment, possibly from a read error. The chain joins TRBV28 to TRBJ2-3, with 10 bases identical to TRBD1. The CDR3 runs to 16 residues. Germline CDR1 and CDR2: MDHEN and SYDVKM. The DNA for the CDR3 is TGCGCCAGCAGTTTCGGGACAGGGGTCGGGGAAGATACGCAGTATTTT. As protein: CASSFGTGVGEDTQYF.

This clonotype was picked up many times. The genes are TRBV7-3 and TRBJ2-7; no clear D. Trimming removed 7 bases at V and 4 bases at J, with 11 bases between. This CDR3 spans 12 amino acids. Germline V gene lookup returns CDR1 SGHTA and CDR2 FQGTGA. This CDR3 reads CASTLSVYEQYF. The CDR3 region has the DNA TGTGCCAGCACCCTAAGCGTTTACGAGCAGTACTTC.

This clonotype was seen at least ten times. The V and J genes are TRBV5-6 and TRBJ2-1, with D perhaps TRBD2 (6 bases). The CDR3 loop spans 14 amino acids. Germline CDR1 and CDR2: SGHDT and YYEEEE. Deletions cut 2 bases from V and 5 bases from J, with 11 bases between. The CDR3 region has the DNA TGTGCCAGCAGCTTTATGGTAGCGGACAATGAGCAGTTCTTC. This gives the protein CASSFMVADNEQFF.

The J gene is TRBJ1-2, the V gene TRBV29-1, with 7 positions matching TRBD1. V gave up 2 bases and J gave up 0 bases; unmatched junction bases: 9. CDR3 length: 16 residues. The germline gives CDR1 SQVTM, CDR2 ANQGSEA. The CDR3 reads CSVEHGTALSNYGYTF. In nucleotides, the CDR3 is TGCAGCGTTGAACACGGGACAGCGCTTTCTAACTATGGCTACACCTTC.

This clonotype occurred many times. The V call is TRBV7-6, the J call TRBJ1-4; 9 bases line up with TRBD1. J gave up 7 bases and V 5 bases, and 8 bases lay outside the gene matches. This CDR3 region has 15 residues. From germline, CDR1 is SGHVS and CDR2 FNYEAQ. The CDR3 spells CASSGRDRETEKLFF. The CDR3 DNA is TGTGCCAGCAGCGGAAGGGACAGGGAGACTGAAAAACTGTTTTTT.

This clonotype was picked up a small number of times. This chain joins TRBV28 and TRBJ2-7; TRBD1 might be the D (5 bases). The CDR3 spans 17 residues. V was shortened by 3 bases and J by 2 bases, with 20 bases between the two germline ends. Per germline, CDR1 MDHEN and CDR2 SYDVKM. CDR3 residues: CASSFVRAKGYPYEQYF. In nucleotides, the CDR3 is TGTGCCAGCAGTTTTGTTCGAGCGAAGGGGTACCCCTACGAGCAGTACTTC.

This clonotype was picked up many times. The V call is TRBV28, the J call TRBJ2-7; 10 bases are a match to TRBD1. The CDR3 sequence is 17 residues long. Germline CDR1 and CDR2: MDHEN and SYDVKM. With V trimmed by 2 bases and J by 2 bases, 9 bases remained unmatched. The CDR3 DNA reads TGTGCCAGCAGTTTAGCCGTTCGGGACAGGGGACCCTACGAGCAGTACTTC. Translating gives CASSLAVRDRGPYEQYF. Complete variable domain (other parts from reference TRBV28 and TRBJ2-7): DVKVTQSSRYLVKRTGEKVFLECVQDMDHENMFWYRQDPGLGLRLIYFSYDVKMKEKGDIPEGYSVSREKKERFSLILESASTNQTSMYLCASSLAVRDRGPYEQYFGPGTRLTVT.

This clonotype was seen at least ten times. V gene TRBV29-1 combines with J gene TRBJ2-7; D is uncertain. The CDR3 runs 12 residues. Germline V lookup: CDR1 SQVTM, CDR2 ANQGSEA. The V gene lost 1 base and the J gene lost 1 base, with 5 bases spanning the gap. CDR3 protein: CSVEVESYEQYF. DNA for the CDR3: TGCAGCGTTGAAGTGGAGTCCTACGAGCAGTACTTC.

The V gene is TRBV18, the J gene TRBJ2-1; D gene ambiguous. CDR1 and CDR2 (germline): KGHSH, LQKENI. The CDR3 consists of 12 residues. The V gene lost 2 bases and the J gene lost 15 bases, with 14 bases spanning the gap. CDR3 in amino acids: CASSPIAWVPFF. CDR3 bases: TGTGCCAGCTCACCAATTGCTTGGGTCCCGTTCTTC. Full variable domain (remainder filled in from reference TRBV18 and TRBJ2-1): NAGVMQNPRHLVRRRGQEARLRCSPMKGHSHVYWYRQLPEEGLKFMVYLQKENIIDESGMPKERFSAEFPKEGPSILRIQQVVRGDSAAYFCASSPIAWVPFFGPGTRLTVL.

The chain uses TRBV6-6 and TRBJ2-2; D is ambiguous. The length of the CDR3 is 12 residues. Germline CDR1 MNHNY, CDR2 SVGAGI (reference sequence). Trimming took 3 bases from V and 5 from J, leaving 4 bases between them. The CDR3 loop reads CASSYSTGELFF. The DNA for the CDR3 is TGTGCCAGCAGTTATTCAACCGGGGAGCTGTTTTTT.

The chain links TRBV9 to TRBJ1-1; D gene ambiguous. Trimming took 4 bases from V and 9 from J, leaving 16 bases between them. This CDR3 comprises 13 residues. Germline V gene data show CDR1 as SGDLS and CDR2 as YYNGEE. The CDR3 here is CASSPQEGLQAFF. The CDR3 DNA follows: TGTGCCAGCAGCCCTCAGGAAGGACTCCAAGCTTTCTTT.

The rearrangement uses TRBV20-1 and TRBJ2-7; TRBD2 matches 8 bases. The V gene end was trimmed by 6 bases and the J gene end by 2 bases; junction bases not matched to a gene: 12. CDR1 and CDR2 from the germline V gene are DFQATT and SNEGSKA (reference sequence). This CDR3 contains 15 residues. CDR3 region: CSANTRLAGTYEQYF. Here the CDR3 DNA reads TGCAGTGCCAACACGCGGTTAGCGGGAACCTACGAGCAGTACTTC.

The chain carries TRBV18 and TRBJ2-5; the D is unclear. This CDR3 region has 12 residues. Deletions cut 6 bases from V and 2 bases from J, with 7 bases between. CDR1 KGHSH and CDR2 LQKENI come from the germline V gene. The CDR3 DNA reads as TGTGCCAGCTCGGCAGTACAAGAGACCCAGTACTTC. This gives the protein CASSAVQETQYF. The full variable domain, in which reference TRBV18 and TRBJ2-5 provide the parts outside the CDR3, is NAGVMQNPRHLVRRRGQEARLRCSPMKGHSHVYWYRQLPEEGLKFMVYLQKENIIDESGMPKERFSAEFPKEGPSILRIQQVVRGDSAAYFCASSAVQETQYFGPGTRLLVL.

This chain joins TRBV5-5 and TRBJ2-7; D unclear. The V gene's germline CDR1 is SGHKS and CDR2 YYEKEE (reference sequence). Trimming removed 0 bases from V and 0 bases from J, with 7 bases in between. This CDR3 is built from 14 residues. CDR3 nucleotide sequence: TGTGCCAGCAGCTTGGTTTTGAGCTCCTACGAGCAGTACTTC. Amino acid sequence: CASSLVLSSYEQYF.

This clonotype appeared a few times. The CDR3, as DNA: TGTGCCAGCAGCTTCGTACAAGCAGGGGCGGGGGAGACCCAGTACTTC. This sequence encodes CASSFVQAGAGETQYF. This chain uses TRBV7-6 with TRBJ2-5; either TRBD1 or TRBD2 may fit D (6 bases each). Germline V CDR1 and CDR2: SGHVS, FNYEAQ. CDR3 size: 16 residues. V was pared by 3 bases and J by 5 bases, with 19 bases between.

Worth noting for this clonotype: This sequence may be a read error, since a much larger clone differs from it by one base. CDR3 coding DNA: TGTGTCAGCTCAGGCCCGACGGACACCGGGGAGCTGTTTTTT. Translating gives CVSSGPTDTGELFF. The V call is TRBV18, the J call TRBJ2-2; D uncertain. The CDR3 is made up of 14 amino acids. The germline V gene has CDR1 KGHSH and CDR2 LQKENI.

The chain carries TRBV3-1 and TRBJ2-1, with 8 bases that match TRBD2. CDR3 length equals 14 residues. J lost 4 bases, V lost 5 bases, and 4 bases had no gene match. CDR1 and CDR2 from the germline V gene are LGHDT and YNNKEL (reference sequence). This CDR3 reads CASSVAGTYNEQFF. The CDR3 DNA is TGTGCCAGCAGCGTAGCGGGAACGTACAATGAGCAGTTCTTC.

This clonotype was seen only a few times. The CDR3 loop reads CASSFSGRGTQYF. For the CDR3, the DNA is TGTGCCAGCAGTTTTTCGGGTAGAGGGACCCAGTACTTC. The V call is TRBV12-3 or TRBV12-4, the J call TRBJ2-5; D gene uncertain. The CDR3 is 13 residues long. Trimming cost V 3 bases and J 7 bases, with 12 bases left between them.

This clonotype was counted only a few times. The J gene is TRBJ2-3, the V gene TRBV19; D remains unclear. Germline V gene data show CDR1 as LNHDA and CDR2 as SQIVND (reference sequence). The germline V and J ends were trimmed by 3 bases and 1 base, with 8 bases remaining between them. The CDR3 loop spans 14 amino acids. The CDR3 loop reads CASSIPGRTDTQYF. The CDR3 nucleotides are TGTGCCAGTAGTATCCCCGGACGCACAGATACGCAGTATTTT.

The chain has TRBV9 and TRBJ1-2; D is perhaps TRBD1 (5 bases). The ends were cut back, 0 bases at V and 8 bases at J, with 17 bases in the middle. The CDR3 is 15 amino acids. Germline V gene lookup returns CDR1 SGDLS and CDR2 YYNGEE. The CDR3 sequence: CASSVDPGLSRGYTF. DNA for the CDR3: TGTGCCAGCAGCGTAGACCCAGGGCTAAGCCGGGGCTACACCTTC.

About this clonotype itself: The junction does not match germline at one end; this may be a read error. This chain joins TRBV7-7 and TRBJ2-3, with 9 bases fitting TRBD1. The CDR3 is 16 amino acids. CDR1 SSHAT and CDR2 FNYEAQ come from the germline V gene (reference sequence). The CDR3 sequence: CASSPDRGYSTDTQYF. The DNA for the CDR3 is TGTGCTAGCAGTCCCGACAGGGGGTATTCCACAGATACGCAGTATTTT. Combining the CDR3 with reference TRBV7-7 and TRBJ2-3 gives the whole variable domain GAGVSQSPRYKVTKRGQDVTLRCDPISSHATLYWYQQALGQGPEFLTYFNYEAQPDKSGLPSDRFSAERPEGSISTLTIQRTEQRDSAMYRCASSPDRGYSTDTQYFGPGTRLTVL.

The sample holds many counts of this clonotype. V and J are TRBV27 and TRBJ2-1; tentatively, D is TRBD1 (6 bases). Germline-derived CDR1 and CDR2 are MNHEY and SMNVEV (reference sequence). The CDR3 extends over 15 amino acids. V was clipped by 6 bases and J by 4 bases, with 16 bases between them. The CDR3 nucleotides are TGTGCCAGCAGAAAGGGGGACACGGGTTACAATGAGCAGTTCTTC. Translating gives CASRKGDTGYNEQFF.

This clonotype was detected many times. The chain's CDR3 is CASSTGSGGRSYNEQFF. In DNA, the CDR3 is TGTGCCAGTAGTACAGGGTCCGGCGGGCGCTCCTACAATGAGCAGTTCTTC. The chain links TRBV19 to TRBJ2-1, with D perhaps assigned TRBD1 or TRBD2 (5 bases each). The CDR3 sequence is 17 residues long. The germline V gene encodes CDR1 LNHDA and CDR2 SQIVND (reference sequence). The V gene lost 4 bases and the J gene lost 0 bases, with 16 bases spanning the gap.